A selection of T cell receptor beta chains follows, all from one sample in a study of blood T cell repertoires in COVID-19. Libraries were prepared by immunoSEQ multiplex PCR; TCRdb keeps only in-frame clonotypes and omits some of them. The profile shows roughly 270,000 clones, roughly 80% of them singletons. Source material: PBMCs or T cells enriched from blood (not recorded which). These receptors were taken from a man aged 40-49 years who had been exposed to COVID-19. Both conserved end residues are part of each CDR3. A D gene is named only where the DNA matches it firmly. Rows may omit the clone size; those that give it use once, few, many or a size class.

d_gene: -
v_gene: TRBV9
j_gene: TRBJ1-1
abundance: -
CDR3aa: CASSHGGFTEAFF
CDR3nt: TGTGCCAGCAGCCACGGGGGGTTCACTGAAGCTTTCTTT

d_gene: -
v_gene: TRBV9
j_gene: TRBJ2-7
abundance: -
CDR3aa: CASSVGGQFGYEQYF
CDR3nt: TGTGCCAGCAGCGTAGGGGGGCAGTTCGGCTACGAGCAGTACTTC

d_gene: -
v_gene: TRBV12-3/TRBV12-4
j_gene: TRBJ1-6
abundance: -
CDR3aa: CASSFGSPLHF
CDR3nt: TGTGCCAGCAGTTTCGGTTCACCCCTCCACTTT

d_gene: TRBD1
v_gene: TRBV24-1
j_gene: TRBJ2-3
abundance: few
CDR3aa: CATSRGLRTGADTQYF
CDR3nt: TGTGCCACCAGTAGGGGGCTTCGGACAGGGGCAGATACGCAGTATTTT

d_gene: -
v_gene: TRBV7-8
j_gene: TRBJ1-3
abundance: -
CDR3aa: CASSLDRPAIGNTIYF
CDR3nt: TGTGCCAGCAGCTTAGACAGGCCCGCGATCGGAAACACCATATATTTT

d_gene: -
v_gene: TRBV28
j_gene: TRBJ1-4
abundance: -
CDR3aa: CASSYGGTTNEKLFF
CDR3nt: TGTGCCAGCAGTTATGGGGGGACAACTAATGAAAAACTGTTTTTT

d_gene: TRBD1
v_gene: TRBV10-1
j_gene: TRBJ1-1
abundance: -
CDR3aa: CASSGQVNTEAFF
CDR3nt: TGCGCCAGCAGCGGACAGGTAAACACTGAAGCTTTCTTT

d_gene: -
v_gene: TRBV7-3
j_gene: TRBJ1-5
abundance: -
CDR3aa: CASSPQGNQPQHF
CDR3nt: TGTGCCAGCAGCCCTCAGGGGAATCAGCCCCAGCATTTT

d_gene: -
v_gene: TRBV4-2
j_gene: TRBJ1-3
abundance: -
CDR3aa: CASSQPDSSGNTIYF
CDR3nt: TGTGCCAGCAGCCAGCCAGACTCCTCTGGAAACACCATATATTTT

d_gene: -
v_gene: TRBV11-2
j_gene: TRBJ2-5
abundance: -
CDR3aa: CASSLAQETQYF
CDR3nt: TGTGCCAGCAGCTTAGCGCAAGAGACCCAGTACTTC

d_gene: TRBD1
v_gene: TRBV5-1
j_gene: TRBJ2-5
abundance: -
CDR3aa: CASSSIGTGFPHQETQYF
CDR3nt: TGCGCCAGCAGCTCAATCGGGACAGGGTTCCCCCACCAAGAGACCCAGTACTTC

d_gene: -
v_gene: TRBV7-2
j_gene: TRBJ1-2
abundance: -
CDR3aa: CASSHRALGYTF
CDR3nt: TGTGCCAGCAGTCACAGGGCGCTTGGCTACACCTTC

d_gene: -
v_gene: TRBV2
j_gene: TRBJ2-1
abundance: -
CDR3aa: CASRRYESFF
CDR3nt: TGTGCCAGCAGGCGATACGAGTCGTTCTTC

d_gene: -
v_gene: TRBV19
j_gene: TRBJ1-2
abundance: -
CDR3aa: CASIAGWGSNYGYTF
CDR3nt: TGTGCCAGTATTGCGGGCTGGGGATCTAACTATGGCTACACCTTC

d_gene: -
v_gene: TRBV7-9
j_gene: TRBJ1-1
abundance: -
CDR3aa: CASSKDTRIMNTEAFF
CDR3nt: TGTGCCAGCAGCAAGGATACGAGGATAATGAACACTGAAGCTTTCTTT

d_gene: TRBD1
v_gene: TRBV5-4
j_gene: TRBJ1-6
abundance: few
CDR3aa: CASSPDRGSPLHF
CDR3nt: TGTGCCAGCAGCCCGGACAGGGGTTCACCCCTCCACTTT

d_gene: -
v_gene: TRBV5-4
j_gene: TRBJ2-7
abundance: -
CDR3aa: CAISSEGNEQYF
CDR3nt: TGTGCCATTAGCTCAGAGGGAAACGAGCAGTACTTC

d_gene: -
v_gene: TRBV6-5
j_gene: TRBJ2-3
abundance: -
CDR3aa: CASQPGGTDTQYF
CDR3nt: TGTGCCTCACAGCCCGGGGGCACAGATACGCAGTATTTT

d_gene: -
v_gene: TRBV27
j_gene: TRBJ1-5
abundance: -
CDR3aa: CASSLWPPIQPQHF
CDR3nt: TGTGCCAGCAGTTTATGGCCCCCCATTCAGCCCCAGCATTTT

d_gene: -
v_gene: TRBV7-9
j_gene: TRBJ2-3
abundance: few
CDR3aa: CASSFSRSTDTQYF
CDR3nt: TGTGCCAGCAGCTTTTCCAGAAGCACAGATACGCAGTATTTT

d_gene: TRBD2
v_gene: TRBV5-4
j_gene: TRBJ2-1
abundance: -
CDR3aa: CASSLSGVQFF
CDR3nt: TGTGCCAGCAGCTTAAGCGGGGTGCAGTTCTTC

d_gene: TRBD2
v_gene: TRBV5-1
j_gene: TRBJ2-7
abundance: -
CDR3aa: CASAGDYYEQYF
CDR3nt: TGCGCCAGCGCCGGGGACTACTACGAGCAGTACTTC

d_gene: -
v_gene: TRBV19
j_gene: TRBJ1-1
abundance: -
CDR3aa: CASTRRFDAFF
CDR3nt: TGTGCCAGTACCCGCAGGTTTGACGCTTTCTTT